These 31 T cell receptor beta chains share one sample of origin, sequenced in a study of T cells in Graves' hyperthyroidism and ophthalmopathy (dated by TCRdb to the late 2010s). The library was built by means of multiplex PCR. TCRdb records Illumina HiSeq 2000 as the sequencer. TCR beta CDR3 regions were amplified from RNA transcripts. For the first round of RT-PCR on the TCR CDR3, the HTBI primer set was used together with the Qiagen OneStep RT-PCR kit. TCRdb itself trimmed the public reads at Q25 with fastp, ran MiXCR and retained productive beta chains. Entries that share a CDR3 protein sequence are merged under the most common genes and DNA. The sample has 550,000 to 650,000 distinct CDR3 sequences on record, approximately 15% of them singletons. Approximately 15% of the sample is held by the ten biggest clonotypes. The sample was blood. All receptors come from a middle-aged woman with Graves' hyperthyroidism.

As regards this clonotype: One end of the junction varies from germline; a read error may be responsible. The chain combines TRBV5-6 with TRBJ2-5; the D gene is possibly TRBD1 (5 bases). The CDR3 length is 13 residues. Germline V gene sequence: CDR1 SGHDT, CDR2 YYEEEE. In DNA form, the CDR3 reads TGTGCCAGCAGCTTGGCCAGGGAAGAGACCCAGTGCTTC. This translates into CASSLAREETQCF.

This rearrangement joins TRBV2 to TRBJ2-3; 9 positions match TRBD2. The germline V gene encodes CDR1 SNHLY and CDR2 FYNNEI. The V and J ends lost 3 bases and 5 bases, in that order; junction bases with no gene match: 6. This CDR3 is 15 amino acids long. The CDR3 loop is CASSEVGSGRDTQYF. CDR3 DNA: TGTGCCAGCAGTGAGGTGGGTAGCGGGAGAGATACGCAGTATTTT.

This clonotype was seen many times. The chain uses TRBV20-1 and TRBJ2-3; a weak D match, TRBD2 (6 bases). Deletions cut 1 base from V and 1 base from J, with 6 bases between. This CDR3 region has 13 residues. Germline lookup yields CDR1 DFQATT and CDR2 SNEGSKA (reference sequence). For the CDR3, the DNA is TGCAGTGCTAGAGGGGGGGGCACAGATACGCAGTATTTT. It encodes CSARGGGTDTQYF.

To note about this clonotype: A much larger clone lies one base from this, so it may be a read error. The gene calls are TRBV7-2 and TRBJ2-7; D gene uncertain. Germline V CDR1 and CDR2: SGHTA, FQGNSA. The CDR3 is 15 amino acids. Trimming took off 10 bases at V and 2 bases at J, with 21 bases between the two ends. The CDR3 bases are TGTGCCACCAAGCCGATAGGACGGGTTACCTACGAGCAGTACTTC. Its translation: CATKPIGRVTYEQYF.

In this sample, this clonotype turned up many times. The chain combines TRBV5-1 with TRBJ1-2; tentatively, D is TRBD1 (5 bases). This CDR3 is 13 amino acids long. V lost 6 bases and J lost 6, with 15 bases in between. Germline V CDR1 and CDR2: SGHRS, YFSETQ. CDR3 in DNA: TGCGCCAGCACGGCAGGACAACCAAATGGCTACACCTTC. Its translation: CASTAGQPNGYTF.

This clonotype came up many times. V and J are TRBV18 and TRBJ1-1; D is perhaps TRBD1 (5 bases). Germline CDR1 KGHSH, CDR2 LQKENI. V lost 3 bases to trimming and J lost 0 bases, with 14 bases between them. The CDR3 runs 16 residues. The DNA for the CDR3 is TGTGCCAGCTCACCTTACTCGCAGGGCATGAACACTGAAGCTTTCTTT. Protein product: CASSPYSQGMNTEAFF. The variable domain in full, with the rest retrieved from reference TRBV18 and TRBJ1-1, is NAGVMQNPRHLVRRRGQEARLRCSPMKGHSHVYWYRQLPEEGLKFMVYLQKENIIDESGMPKERFSAEFPKEGPSILRIQQVVRGDSAAYFCASSPYSQGMNTEAFFGQGTRLTVV.

This clonotype has a handful of counts. This may stem from a read error, because a much larger clone lies one nucleotide away. The CDR3 carries no conserved terminal phenylalanine or tryptophan, so it likely arises from a read error. The chain couples TRBV28 to TRBJ1-1; 7 bases align to TRBD1. The CDR3 totals 13 residues. J gave up 7 bases and V 3 bases, and 5 bases lay outside the gene matches. The germline V gene has CDR1 MDHEN and CDR2 SYDVKM. DNA for the CDR3: TGTGCCAGCAGTTTCGACAGGGTAGGTGAAGCTTTCCTT. It encodes CASSFDRVGEAFL.

V and J are TRBV7-9 and TRBJ1-3; tentatively, D is TRBD1 (5 bases). The CDR3 is 14 residues long. Deletions cut 3 bases from V and 0 bases from J, with 6 bases between. In germline, CDR1 is SEHNR, CDR2 FQNEAQ (reference sequence). This CDR3 is CASSLTVSGNTIYF. CDR3 nucleotide sequence: TGTGCCAGCAGCTTGACAGTCTCTGGAAACACCATATATTTT.

This clonotype was seen repeatedly, ten times or more. The chain uses TRBV5-5 and TRBJ1-1; 7 nucleotides line up with TRBD1. V lost 2 bases and J lost 4; bases outside the gene matches: 5. CDR3 length: 14 residues. Germline V gives CDR1 SGHKS, CDR2 YYEKEE (reference sequence). The chain's CDR3 is CASSFNRGGTEAFF. CDR3 DNA sequence: TGTGCCAGCAGCTTTAACAGGGGAGGCACTGAAGCTTTCTTT.

This clonotype was picked up one time. The rearrangement joins TRBV28 to TRBJ1-4; D gene uncertain. Germline loops: CDR1 MDHEN, CDR2 SYDVKM. Trimming took 6 bases from V and 4 from J, leaving 18 bases between them. The CDR3 runs to 16 residues. CDR3 sequence: CASRLLDRSRNEKLFF. In DNA, the CDR3 is TGTGCCAGCAGGTTACTCGACCGGAGCCGTAATGAAAAACTGTTTTTT.

This clonotype was detected a few times. The gene calls are TRBV18 and TRBJ1-1; 9 bases match TRBD1. Trimming removed 3 bases from V and 1 base from J; junction bases left unmatched: 15. Germline lookup yields CDR1 KGHSH and CDR2 LQKENI. This CDR3 region has 19 residues. CDR3 sequence reads: CASSPTGTGPGIGNTEAFF. Written as DNA, the CDR3 is TGTGCCAGCTCACCCACCGGGACAGGGCCTGGAATAGGGAACACTGAAGCTTTCTTT. Complete variable domain (other parts from reference TRBV18 and TRBJ1-1): NAGVMQNPRHLVRRRGQEARLRCSPMKGHSHVYWYRQLPEEGLKFMVYLQKENIIDESGMPKERFSAEFPKEGPSILRIQQVVRGDSAAYFCASSPTGTGPGIGNTEAFFGQGTRLTVV.

This clonotype was counted ten times or more. The chain uses TRBV13 and TRBJ1-1; TRBD1 might be the D (5 bases). The CDR3 extends over 13 amino acids. Trimming cost V 1 base and J 7 bases, with 10 bases left between them. From germline, CDR1 is PRHDT and CDR2 FYEKMQ (reference sequence). The CDR3 DNA is TGTGCCAGCAGCTTAGAGGGGAGTATTGAAGCTTTCTTT. Translation gives CASSLEGSIEAFF.

V gene TRBV5-1 combines with J gene TRBJ1-1; D is possibly TRBD1 (6 bases). V lost 4 bases to trimming and J lost 1 base, with 14 bases between them. CDR3 length equals 15 residues. The germline CDR1 and CDR2 sequences are SGHRS and YFSETQ. CDR3 loop: CASSANPGQNTEAFF. CDR3 sequence (DNA): TGCGCCAGCAGCGCAAACCCGGGACAGAACACTGAAGCTTTCTTT.

There are many counts of this clonotype. The V gene is TRBV15, the J gene TRBJ1-1, with D unresolved. The ends were cut back, 1 base at V and 1 base at J, with 10 bases in the middle. The germline V gene encodes CDR1 LNHNV and CDR2 YYDKDF (reference sequence). This CDR3 region has 15 residues. The CDR3 DNA sequence: TGTGCCACCAGCAGAGGGGGAGGGCAGAACACTGAAGCTTTCTTT. It yields the protein CATSRGGGQNTEAFF.

The V call is TRBV6-6, the J call TRBJ1-5; 8 bases match TRBD1. This CDR3 has 18 amino acids. The germline gives CDR1 MNHNY, CDR2 SVGAGI (reference sequence). Unmatched junction bases numbered 14, after V lost 5 bases and J lost 2 bases. In DNA, the CDR3 is TGTGCCAGCAGTCGGTGGCCAGGGGGCGCGTCTGGCAATCAGCCCCAGCATTTT. Its protein product is CASSRWPGGASGNQPQHF.

This clonotype came up a few times. The chain has TRBV7-6 and TRBJ2-4, with TRBD2 identical over 9 bases. J lost 7 bases, V lost 1 base, and 8 bases had no gene match. CDR1 and CDR2 (germline): SGHVS, FNYEAQ. This CDR3 is built from 16 residues. In nucleotides, the CDR3 is TGTGCCAGCAGCTTAGGAAGTAGCGGGAGTGTGAACATTCAGTACTTC. It specifies CASSLGSSGSVNIQYF.

This clonotype occurred many times. The chain couples TRBV20-1 to TRBJ2-3; 14 nucleotides agree with TRBD2. From germline, CDR1 is DFQATT and CDR2 SNEGSKA (reference sequence). The CDR3 contains 15 residues. V lost 6 bases to trimming and J lost 5 bases; unmatched junction nucleotides: 7. The CDR3 region has the DNA TGCAGTGCCAAACCCGGGACTAGCGGGAGAGATACGCAGTATTTT. It specifies CSAKPGTSGRDTQYF.

V is TRBV19 and J is TRBJ2-2, with 11 bases identical to TRBD2. CDR1 is LNHDA, CDR2 SQIVND, per germline (reference sequence). V dropped 5 bases and J dropped 6; count of bases not matched to a gene: 20. This CDR3 is 20 amino acids long. The CDR3, as DNA: TGTGCCAGTAGTCTCCCCCCTTATACTACTAGCGGGAGAATGGCCGGGGAGCTGTTTTTT. Protein product: CASSLPPYTTSGRMAGELFF.

This clonotype has ten or more counts. The chain has TRBV10-3 and TRBJ2-5; 9 bases are shared with TRBD1. V gave up 4 bases and J gave up 3 bases; unmatched junction bases: 0. The CDR3 has 13 amino acids. Germline loops: CDR1 ENHRY, CDR2 SYGVKD. The CDR3 DNA reads TGTGCCATCAGTGGGACAGGGGAAGAGACCCAGTACTTC. This sequence encodes CAISGTGEETQYF.

This clonotype was seen a handful of times. This chain connects TRBV11-2 to TRBJ2-7, with D possibly matching TRBD2 (6 bases). Trimming took off 2 bases at V and 3 bases at J, with 14 bases between the two ends. Germline assignment: CDR1 SGHAT and CDR2 FQNNGV. CDR3 size: 15 residues. CDR3 sequence (DNA): TGTGCCAGCAGCTTAAATAGACTAGTACTCTACGAGCAGTACTTC. It translates to CASSLNRLVLYEQYF.

The chain joins TRBV19 to TRBJ1-2; tentative D call: TRBD1 (5 bases). This CDR3 comprises 14 residues. Trimming shortened V by 3 bases and J by 2 bases, and 10 bases separated the two germline ends. Germline assignment: CDR1 LNHDA and CDR2 SQIVND (reference sequence). The CDR3 loop is CASSMDGGNYGYTF. The DNA of the CDR3 is TGTGCCAGTAGTATGGACGGGGGGAACTATGGCTACACCTTC.

This clonotype was picked up many times. The gene calls are TRBV11-3 and TRBJ2-7; TRBD1 is a possible D gene (5 bases). Trimming pared 1 base from V and 2 bases from J, leaving 9 bases between. Germline CDR1 is SGHNT and CDR2 is YENEEA. The CDR3 spans 14 residues. CDR3 bases: TGTGCCAGCAGCTTAGGTTCAGGGACCTACGAGCAGTACTTC. It specifies CASSLGSGTYEQYF.

This clonotype has just a few counts. Possible read error: a much larger clone is one base away. The CDR3 DNA follows: TGTGCCAGCAGCCAGTGGGATCAGCCCCAGCATTTT. As protein: CASSQWDQPQHF. The chain recombines TRBV14 with TRBJ1-5; D remains unclear. Deletions cut 3 bases from V and 5 bases from J, with 5 bases between. Germline V gives CDR1 SGHDN, CDR2 FVKESK. CDR3 length: 12 residues.

This clonotype was seen ten or more times. The chain employs TRBV24-1 and TRBJ2-5; 9 bases agree with TRBD1. This CDR3 spans 16 amino acids. The V gene's germline CDR1 is KGHDR and CDR2 SFDVKD. V shed 4 bases, J shed 1 base, and the junction held 6 bases outside the gene matches. The CDR3 reads CATSDTGTGSQETQYF. The CDR3 coding sequence is TGTGCCACCAGTGACACCGGGACAGGGTCCCAAGAGACCCAGTACTTC.

The chain employs TRBV18 and TRBJ1-2; a possible D gene is TRBD1 (5 bases). V was trimmed by 4 bases and J by 8 bases, leaving 17 bases between them. The CDR3 runs to 14 residues. Germline V gives CDR1 KGHSH, CDR2 LQKENI. Written as DNA, the CDR3 is TGTGCCAGCTCACTTTCCGGGACCCCGACGGGCTACACCTTC. Translated, it gives CASSLSGTPTGYTF.

This clonotype was recorded at least ten times. This chain links TRBV20-1 with TRBJ2-1; 12 bases agree with TRBD2. The CDR3 consists of 15 residues. Trimming removed 6 bases from V and 4 bases from J; junction bases left unmatched: 7. CDR1 and CDR2 from the germline V gene are DFQATT and SNEGSKA (reference sequence). DNA of the CDR3: TGCAGTGCGCCCGTCCTAGCGGGAGGGTACAATGAGCAGTTCTTC. It translates to CSAPVLAGGYNEQFF.

The chain combines TRBV2 with TRBJ2-7; D is perhaps TRBD1 (5 bases). CDR1 and CDR2 (germline): SNHLY, FYNNEI. This CDR3 comprises 14 residues. V was shortened by 4 bases and J by 6 bases, with 16 bases between the two germline ends. Here the CDR3 DNA reads TGTGCCAGCAGTGGTCGGCCAGGGCGAAGCGAGCAGTACTTC. Protein product: CASSGRPGRSEQYF.

This clonotype was counted ten times or more. The chain employs TRBV28 and TRBJ1-5, with D hard to call. V was clipped by 3 bases and J by 4 bases, with 13 bases between them. The CDR3 extends over 15 amino acids. Germline V gives CDR1 MDHEN, CDR2 SYDVKM. In DNA form, the CDR3 reads TGTGCCAGCAGTTTGATAGGAGGGAATAATCAGCCCCAGCATTTT. It specifies CASSLIGGNNQPQHF.

This clonotype has a count of ten or more. V and J are TRBV28 and TRBJ2-3; D is unresolved. CDR3 length: 13 amino acids. V gave up 6 bases and J gave up 5 bases, with 12 bases separating them. Germline values: CDR1 MDHEN, CDR2 SYDVKM. The CDR3 nucleotides read TGTGCCAGCAGCGAACCCGTGAGAGATACGCAGTATTTT. Translating it yields CASSEPVRDTQYF.

This clonotype occurred many times. The chain employs TRBV6-2 or TRBV6-3 and TRBJ2-5; 8 nucleotides match TRBD2. J lost 11 bases, V lost 6 bases, and 8 bases had no gene match. The CDR3 is 12 residues long. The germline gives CDR1 MNHEY, CDR2 SVGEGT. The CDR3 sequence: CASSPGLAVQYF. Written as DNA, the CDR3 is TGTGCCAGCAGCCCCGGACTAGCCGTACAGTACTTC.

The chain combines TRBV20-1 with TRBJ2-7; 8 positions match TRBD2. The length of the CDR3 is 14 residues. Germline assignment: CDR1 DFQATT and CDR2 SNEGSKA (reference sequence). J was trimmed by 2 bases and V by 3 bases; bases with no gene match: 6. This CDR3 is CSASTSGSAYEQYF. CDR3 bases: TGCAGTGCTAGTACAAGCGGGAGTGCCTACGAGCAGTACTTC.